This passage covers 20 T cell receptor beta chains from one sample sequenced in a study of T-cell memory formation after mild COVID-19. TCRdb fed the 5' RACE reads into MiXCR, producing one record per CDR3 protein. Of roughly 190,000 distinct CDR3 sequences listed, around 17% are singletons. Input material: PBMCs or a T cell subset sorted from them (not recorded which). The receptors come from an adult woman who had mild COVID-19 (a few samples of this study predate the infection). Cell type and time point are not known.

V gene TRBV5-6 combines with J gene TRBJ1-4; 7 bases agree with TRBD1. V was clipped by 2 bases and J by 0 bases; unmatched bases: 10. Germline-derived CDR1 and CDR2 are SGHDT and YYEEEE. This CDR3 region has 18 residues. CDR3 sequence (DNA): TGTGCCAGCAGCTTCTTGGTCGGGACAGAGTCAACTAATGAAAAACTGTTTTTT. This codes for CASSFLVGTESTNEKLFF.

This sequence joins TRBV12-3 or TRBV12-4 and TRBJ2-4; maybe TRBD2 (6 bases). The CDR3 has 14 residues. V lost 0 bases, J lost 3 bases, and 6 bases lay in between. In nucleotides, the CDR3 is TGTGCCAGCAGTTTAGCAGCGGGCAAAAACATTCAGTACTTC. It is translated as CASSLAAGKNIQYF.

Only a few counts were recorded for this clonotype. The genes are TRBV20-1 and TRBJ1-2, with TRBD1 identical over 9 bases. With 3 bases clipped from V and 1 base from J, the junction kept 9 bases outside the gene matches. CDR1 and CDR2 from the germline V gene are DFQATT and SNEGSKA (reference sequence). The CDR3 has 16 amino acids. CDR3 DNA sequence: TGCAGTGCTAGGGGGGCAACAGGGGGCAGTAACTATGGCTACACCTTC. This encodes CSARGATGGSNYGYTF.

J is TRBJ1-6 and V is TRBV2; a possible D gene is TRBD1 (5 bases). Germline CDR1 SNHLY, CDR2 FYNNEI. The length of the CDR3 is 13 residues. The ends were cut back, 11 bases at V and 10 bases at J, with 18 bases in the middle. CDR3: CAVSGTKKSPLHF. The CDR3 DNA follows: TGTGCCGTCTCCGGGACCAAAAAATCACCCCTCCACTTT.

This chain joins TRBV6-2 or TRBV6-3 and TRBJ2-3, with 13 bases matching TRBD2. Germline CDR1 MNHEY, CDR2 SVGEGT. The CDR3 totals 17 residues. V gave up 5 bases and J gave up 10 bases; unmatched junction bases: 15. CDR3 coding DNA: TGTGCCAGCAGTCTCGGGACTAGCGGGACCACGAGCATGGCGCAGTATTTT. Translation gives CASSLGTSGTTSMAQYF.

V gene TRBV7-9 combines with J gene TRBJ1-1; unclear D gene. Germline CDR1 is SEHNR and CDR2 is FQNEAQ (reference sequence). Deletions cut 8 bases from V and 12 bases from J, with 13 bases between. CDR3 length equals 10 residues. The CDR3 protein is CASGGEGPFF. In nucleotides, the CDR3 is TGTGCCAGCGGTGGAGAGGGCCCTTTCTTT.

This clonotype was observed a handful of times. V gene TRBV6-2 or TRBV6-3 combines with J gene TRBJ1-1; 7 positions agree with TRBD1. CDR1 is MNHEY and CDR2 is SVGEGT in the germline V gene. The CDR3 consists of 14 residues. V gave up 6 bases and J gave up 2 bases; unmatched junction bases: 6. In DNA form, the CDR3 reads TGTGCCAGCAGAACCGGGACAGATAACACTGAAGCTTTCTTT. Translated: CASRTGTDNTEAFF.

This clonotype was detected a few times. The V gene is TRBV4-3, the J gene TRBJ1-2, with D possibly matching TRBD1 (6 bases). Trimming shortened V by 0 bases and J by 7 bases, and 12 bases separated the two germline ends. The CDR3 consists of 14 residues. Germline V gene data show CDR1 as LGHNA and CDR2 as YSLEER. The CDR3 here is CASSQDLGARGYTF. The CDR3 bases are TGCGCCAGCAGCCAAGATCTGGGGGCGCGTGGCTACACCTTC.

The chain carries TRBV18 and TRBJ2-3; no clear D gene. This CDR3 has 17 amino acids. The germline V gene has CDR1 KGHSH and CDR2 LQKENI. V lost 1 base, J lost 2 bases, and 16 bases lay in between. CDR3 bases: TGTGCCAGCTCACCACTTGGCTCCCAGGCGCTCACAGATACGCAGTATTTT. Its translation: CASSPLGSQALTDTQYF.

This clonotype came up a few times. The rearrangement joins TRBV12-3 or TRBV12-4 to TRBJ2-3; 10 bases fit TRBD1. V shed 5 bases, J shed 1 base, and the junction held 6 bases outside the gene matches. The CDR3 extends over 16 amino acids. The CDR3 is CASSDWDRGRTDTQYF. DNA for the CDR3: TGTGCCAGCAGTGATTGGGACAGGGGCCGCACAGATACGCAGTATTTT.

The chain recombines TRBV7-3 with TRBJ2-5, with 13 bases lining up with TRBD2. This CDR3 is 16 amino acids long. Losses at the gene ends were 2 bases for V and 5 bases for J; bases not matched to a gene: 5. Germline CDR1 SGHTA, CDR2 FQGTGA. CDR3 in DNA: TGTGCCAGCAGCTTAGTGGGACTAGCGGGGTCGGAGACCCAGTACTTC. Translating gives CASSLVGLAGSETQYF. Full variable domain (outside the CDR3, taken from reference TRBV7-3 and TRBJ2-5): GAGVSQTPSNKVTEKGKYVELRCDPISGHTALYWYRQSLGQGPEFLIYFQGTGAADDSGLPNDRFFAVRPEGSVSTLKIQRTERGDSAVYLCASSLVGLAGSETQYFGPGTRLLVL.

The rearrangement joins TRBV7-2 to TRBJ2-1, with D maybe TRBD2 (5 bases). Trimming stripped 1 base from V and 12 bases from J, with 19 bases between. This CDR3 comprises 15 residues. Germline CDR1 SGHTA, CDR2 FQGNSA. CDR3 nucleotides: TGTGCCAGCAGCTTAGTTGAAAGGCCCGTTGAGGGGCAGTTCTTC. The encoded protein is CASSLVERPVEGQFF.

The genes are TRBV6-1 and TRBJ2-6; D remains ambiguous. Germline lookup yields CDR1 MNHNS and CDR2 SASEGT. There are 14 residues in the CDR3. V was cut by 6 bases and J by 0 bases, with 6 bases left in between. For the CDR3, the DNA is TGTGCCAGCAGGTTTGTCTCTGGGGCCAACGTCCTGACTTTC. Its translation: CASRFVSGANVLTF.

This clonotype showed up just a few times. This chain connects TRBV12-3 or TRBV12-4 to TRBJ1-5; possible D gene TRBD1, 5 bases. The CDR3 runs to 13 residues. V was trimmed by 6 bases and J by 6 bases, leaving 12 bases between them. CDR3 sequence (DNA): TGTGCCAGCAGCATTGACAGCGTTCAGCCCCAGCATTTT. Translation: CASSIDSVQPQHF.

This clonotype was seen ten or more times. The chain couples TRBV6-5 to TRBJ1-1, with TRBD1 matching 7 bases. The CDR3 extends over 18 amino acids. Germline V gene sequence: CDR1 MNHEY, CDR2 SVGAGI. The junction had 17 bases not matched to a gene; V was cut back by 7 bases and J by 0 bases. The CDR3 loop is CASTPGGSWGQLNTEAFF. The CDR3 DNA follows: TGTGCCAGCACTCCAGGGGGTTCGTGGGGACAACTGAACACTGAAGCTTTCTTT.

The rearrangement joins TRBV27 to TRBJ1-2; possibly TRBD1 for D (6 bases). Germline CDR1 and CDR2: MNHEY and SMNVEV (reference sequence). This CDR3 is built from 12 residues. The ends were cut back, 7 bases at V and 5 bases at J, with 11 bases in the middle. The CDR3 loop reads CASNDTGYGYTF. In DNA form, the CDR3 reads TGTGCCAGCAATGATACAGGGTATGGCTACACCTTC.

The CDR3 protein is CASSLGRNPPRGYTF. As DNA, the CDR3 is TGTGCCAGCAGTTTAGGAAGGAACCCGCCCCGTGGCTACACCTTC. The V and J genes are TRBV12-3 or TRBV12-4 and TRBJ1-2; no reliable D call. The V end was cut by 1 base, the J end by 7 bases, with 16 bases between. CDR3 length: 15 residues.

This clonotype was seen ten or more times. The rearrangement joins TRBV7-6 to TRBJ2-2; tentative D call: TRBD2 (5 bases). CDR3 size: 15 residues. V shed 5 bases and J shed 0 bases, with 10 bases lying between them. In germline, CDR1 is SGHVS, CDR2 FNYEAQ. The CDR3 protein is CASSPTGSNTGELFF. The CDR3 region has the DNA TGTGCCAGCAGCCCCACGGGATCGAACACCGGGGAGCTGTTTTTT.

This clonotype was detected only a few times. The rearrangement links TRBV4-3 to TRBJ2-7, with 8 bases lining up with TRBD2. The germline V gene has CDR1 LGHNA and CDR2 YSLEER. This CDR3 has 13 residues. Germline trimming cut 4 bases from V and 7 bases from J; bases unmatched to any gene: 6. The CDR3 spells CASSRAGGREQYF. The CDR3 DNA sequence: TGCGCCAGCAGCCGGGCGGGAGGTAGGGAGCAGTACTTC.

This clonotype was detected a few times. This chain connects TRBV7-9 to TRBJ1-1; 8 bases line up with TRBD1. Unmatched junction bases numbered 3, after V lost 8 bases and J lost 1 base. Germline V gene lookup returns CDR1 SEHNR and CDR2 FQNEAQ (reference sequence). The CDR3 loop spans 13 amino acids. In DNA, the CDR3 is TGTGCCAGCCGGGGACAGGAGAACACTGAAGCTTTCTTT. It translates to CASRGQENTEAFF. Using reference TRBV7-9 and TRBJ1-1 for the parts outside the CDR3, the full variable domain is DTGVSQNPRHKITKRGQNVTFRCDPISEHNRLYWYRQTLGQGPEFLTYFQNEAQLEKSRLLSDRFSAERPKGSFSTLEIQRTEQGDSAMYLCASRGQENTEAFFGQGTRLTVV.